These T cell receptor beta chains were read from a single sample in a study of Tregs in tolerant kidney transplant recipients. The method was immunoSEQ multiplex PCR; TCRdb's version includes in-frame clones alone and lacks a portion of them. The sample shows 110,000 or so clones, about 90% of them seen only once. The specimen was CD4+ T cells from blood. These receptors all stem from a human donor in good health. Both conserved end residues are part of each CDR3. The order of the fields is V gene, D gene, J gene, clone size, CDR3 protein, CDR3 DNA. The D gene is left open where the match is weak. Size is stated for part of the rows, as once, few or many counts, or as a class when the clone is expanded.

V: TRBV5-1; D: .; J: TRBJ2-5; size: .; CDR3: CASSLVGLIQETQYF; DNA: TGCGCCAGCAGCTTGGTGGGGCTGATCCAAGAGACCCAGTACTTC
V: TRBV20-1; D: .; J: TRBJ1-1; size: .; CDR3: CSASPHTEAFF; DNA: TGCAGTGCTAGTCCGCACACTGAAGCTTTCTTT
V: TRBV7-9; D: TRBD1; J: TRBJ1-3; size: .; CDR3: CASSSGTAEGNTIYF; DNA: TGTGCCAGCAGCTCGGGGACAGCCGAAGGAAACACCATATATTTT
V: TRBV18; D: .; J: TRBJ1-4; size: .; CDR3: CASSLNWGATNEKLFF; DNA: TGTGCCAGCTCACTAAACTGGGGAGCAACTAATGAAAAACTGTTTTTT
V: TRBV6-5; D: .; J: TRBJ1-1; size: .; CDR3: CASSYSWGLSNTEAFF; DNA: TGTGCCAGCAGTTACTCGTGGGGACTGTCGAACACTGAAGCTTTCTTT
V: TRBV11-2; D: .; J: TRBJ2-5; size: .; CDR3: CASSPTTIRALRATQYF; DNA: TGTGCCAGCAGCCCCACAACTATCAGGGCTCTAAGAGCGACCCAGTACTTC
V: TRBV4-1; D: .; J: TRBJ2-1; size: .; CDR3: CASSQPQGRSYNEQFF; DNA: TGCGCCAGCAGCCAACCTCAGGGGAGGTCCTACAATGAGCAGTTCTTC
V: TRBV10-1; D: .; J: TRBJ2-5; size: few; CDR3: CASSAWRDSLQETQYF; DNA: TGCGCCAGCAGTGCGTGGCGAGACAGCCTTCAAGAGACCCAGTACTTC
V: TRBV18; D: TRBD1; J: TRBJ1-5; size: once; CDR3: CASSRQGDQPQHF; DNA: TGTGCCAGCTCACGACAGGGGGATCAGCCCCAGCATTTT
V: TRBV7-2; D: .; J: TRBJ1-1; size: .; CDR3: CASSSRPQWTTEAFF; DNA: TGTGCCAGCAGCTCCCGCCCTCAGTGGACCACTGAAGCTTTCTTT
V: TRBV5-8; D: .; J: TRBJ2-3; size: .; CDR3: CASSREGGSTDTQYF; DNA: TGTGCCAGCAGCCGCGAGGGGGGGTCCACAGATACGCAGTATTTT
V: TRBV2; D: TRBD1; J: TRBJ1-5; size: once; CDR3: CASGKGQGADSNQPQHF; DNA: TGTGCCAGCGGGAAGGGACAGGGGGCCGATAGCAATCAGCCCCAGCATTTT
V: TRBV30; D: .; J: TRBJ2-1; size: .; CDR3: CAWEGVTYNEQFF; DNA: TGTGCCTGGGAAGGTGTTACCTACAATGAGCAGTTCTTC
V: TRBV27; D: TRBD1; J: TRBJ2-6; size: .; CDR3: CASSWGQIIPSGANVLTF; DNA: TGTGCCAGCAGTTGGGGACAGATTATCCCCTCTGGGGCCAACGTCCTGACTTTC
V: TRBV11-2; D: TRBD1; J: TRBJ1-1; size: .; CDR3: CASSIRQGSGGTEAFF; DNA: TGTGCCAGCAGCATAAGACAGGGTTCCGGGGGCACTGAAGCTTTCTTT
V: TRBV19; D: .; J: TRBJ2-7; size: .; CDR3: CASSRVGDVRSYEQYF; DNA: TGTGCCAGTAGCAGAGTAGGGGACGTTCGATCCTACGAGCAGTACTTC
V: TRBV5-4; D: TRBD1; J: TRBJ2-7; size: .; CDR3: CASSHRDRGAYEQYF; DNA: TGTGCCAGCAGCCACCGGGACAGGGGGGCCTACGAGCAGTACTTC
V: TRBV18; D: TRBD1; J: TRBJ1-2; size: .; CDR3: CASSPGQGEWFYGYTF; DNA: TGTGCCAGCTCACCGGGACAGGGAGAGTGGTTCTATGGCTACACCTTC
V: TRBV7-9; D: .; J: TRBJ2-3; size: .; CDR3: CASTSPGIYTDTQYF; DNA: TGTGCCAGCACCTCTCCGGGGATTTACACAGATACGCAGTATTTT
V: TRBV15; D: .; J: TRBJ2-3; size: .; CDR3: CATRAGSSDGTDTQYF; DNA: TGTGCCACCAGAGCCGGTTCCTCGGACGGGACAGATACGCAGTATTTT
V: TRBV7-3; D: TRBD2; J: TRBJ2-2; size: .; CDR3: CASSTVGGTHGELFF; DNA: TGTGCCAGCAGCACCGTGGGGGGGACCCACGGGGAGCTGTTTTTT
V: TRBV18; D: .; J: TRBJ2-2; size: once; CDR3: CASSPRTGTVNTGELFF; DNA: TGTGCCAGCTCACCACGTACTGGGACGGTGAACACCGGGGAGCTGTTTTTT
V: TRBV19; D: .; J: TRBJ1-1; size: .; CDR3: CASAQGSRFEAFF; DNA: TGTGCCAGCGCACAGGGTTCTAGGTTCGAAGCTTTCTTT
V: TRBV5-1; D: TRBD2; J: TRBJ2-5; size: .; CDR3: CASSLVAGVEETQYF; DNA: TGCGCCAGCAGCTTGGTCGCGGGAGTAGAAGAGACCCAGTACTTC
V: TRBV5-1; D: TRBD1; J: TRBJ2-7; size: .; CDR3: CASSLGQGPYEQYF; DNA: TGCGCCAGCAGCTTGGGACAGGGACCCTACGAGCAGTACTTC
V: TRBV18; D: .; J: TRBJ2-3; size: .; CDR3: CASSSGAGNTQYF; DNA: TGTGCCAGCTCGTCCGGGGCCGGAAATACGCAGTATTTT
V: TRBV6-1; D: .; J: TRBJ1-5; size: .; CDR3: CASSAEVSLDPQHF; DNA: TGTGCCAGCAGTGCAGAAGTTTCTCTCGATCCCCAGCATTTT
V: TRBV7-3; D: .; J: TRBJ2-5; size: .; CDR3: CASSLSLASETQYF; DNA: TGTGCCAGCAGCTTAAGCCTAGCCTCGGAGACCCAGTACTTC
V: TRBV9; D: .; J: TRBJ2-3; size: .; CDR3: CASSVVAYGTDTQYF; DNA: TGTGCCAGCAGCGTAGTTGCTTACGGCACAGATACGCAGTATTTT
V: TRBV6-1; D: .; J: TRBJ1-1; size: .; CDR3: CASSDAQIEAFF; DNA: TGTGCCAGCAGCGACGCACAGATTGAAGCTTTCTTT
V: TRBV19; D: TRBD1; J: TRBJ1-5; size: .; CDR3: CASTRGQGFNQPQHF; DNA: TGTGCCAGTACCCGGGGACAGGGATTTAATCAGCCCCAGCATTTT
V: TRBV7-8; D: TRBD1; J: TRBJ1-2; size: .; CDR3: CASSKINRGLYYGYTF; DNA: TGTGCCAGCAGCAAAATAAACAGGGGGCTCTACTATGGCTACACCTTC
V: TRBV29-1; D: .; J: TRBJ2-5; size: .; CDR3: CSVGRRGETQYF; DNA: TGCAGCGTTGGGAGGAGGGGAGAGACCCAGTACTTC
V: TRBV7-9; D: TRBD1; J: TRBJ1-1; size: .; CDR3: CASSRPTGGRTEAFF; DNA: TGTGCCAGCAGCCGACCGACAGGGGGCAGGACTGAAGCTTTCTTT
V: TRBV5-1; D: .; J: TRBJ2-2; size: .; CDR3: CASSLAESNTGELFF; DNA: TGCGCCAGCAGCTTGGCGGAATCGAACACCGGGGAGCTGTTTTTT
V: TRBV11-2; D: TRBD1; J: TRBJ2-5; size: .; CDR3: CASSLLPDRALQETQYF; DNA: TGTGCCAGCAGCTTGCTCCCGGACAGGGCCCTTCAAGAGACCCAGTACTTC
V: TRBV7-2; D: .; J: TRBJ2-5; size: .; CDR3: CASSLELAQETQYF; DNA: TGTGCCAGCAGCTTAGAGCTAGCTCAAGAGACCCAGTACTTC
V: TRBV14; D: TRBD1; J: TRBJ1-1; size: .; CDR3: CASGTGGTEAFF; DNA: TGTGCCAGCGGGACAGGGGGCACTGAAGCTTTCTTT
V: TRBV9; D: .; J: TRBJ1-1; size: .; CDR3: CASSVGPTGRTEAFF; DNA: TGTGCCAGCAGCGTGGGCCCGACAGGCAGGACTGAAGCTTTCTTT
V: TRBV6-6; D: .; J: TRBJ1-6; size: .; CDR3: CASSNVRDSPLHF; DNA: TGTGCCAGCAGTAATGTTAGGGATTCACCCCTCCACTTT
V: TRBV7-8; D: .; J: TRBJ2-7; size: .; CDR3: CASSLLQGSSYEQYF; DNA: TGTGCCAGCAGCTTATTGCAGGGAAGCTCCTACGAGCAGTACTTC
V: TRBV21-1; D: .; J: TRBJ1-2; size: .; CDR3: CASSPLGGGYYGYTF; DNA: TGTGCCAGCAGCCCATTAGGGGGTGGGTACTATGGCTACACCTTC
V: TRBV19; D: .; J: TRBJ2-2; size: .; CDR3: CASRLGGLTGELFF; DNA: TGTGCCAGTAGGCTGGGGGGCCTCACCGGGGAGCTGTTTTTT
V: TRBV7-8; D: .; J: TRBJ2-7; size: once; CDR3: CASSTQQRTTYEQYF; DNA: TGTGCCAGCAGCACCCAACAAAGGACTACCTACGAGCAGTACTTC
V: TRBV10-3; D: TRBD2; J: TRBJ2-3; size: .; CDR3: CATRTSGADTDTQYF; DNA: TGTGCCACCCGGACTAGCGGGGCAGACACAGATACGCAGTATTTT
V: TRBV7-9; D: TRBD2; J: TRBJ2-1; size: .; CDR3: CASSYFTSGRPKEQFF; DNA: TGTGCCAGCAGCTATTTCACTAGCGGGAGGCCAAAAGAGCAGTTCTTC
V: TRBV18; D: .; J: TRBJ1-2; size: .; CDR3: CASSPPLGSGYTF; DNA: TGTGCCAGCTCACCACCGTTGGGATCAGGCTACACCTTC
V: TRBV19; D: .; J: TRBJ1-1; size: once; CDR3: CASSGRRFGTEAFF; DNA: TGTGCCAGTAGTGGCAGGAGGTTTGGCACTGAAGCTTTCTTT
V: TRBV5-5; D: TRBD1; J: TRBJ2-2; size: .; CDR3: CASSYDFGQGNTGELFF; DNA: TGTGCCAGCAGTTACGATTTCGGACAGGGGAACACCGGGGAGCTGTTTTTT
V: TRBV5-5; D: .; J: TRBJ1-1; size: .; CDR3: CASSLAQANTEAFF; DNA: TGTGCCAGCAGCTTGGCACAGGCAAACACTGAAGCTTTCTTT
V: TRBV7-6; D: .; J: TRBJ1-1; size: .; CDR3: CASSPPLSEAFF; DNA: TGTGCCAGCAGCCCCCCCCTCTCTGAAGCTTTCTTT
V: TRBV6-5; D: .; J: TRBJ2-1; size: .; CDR3: CASSLYPQSYNEQFF; DNA: TGTGCCAGCAGTCTTTACCCCCAGTCCTACAATGAGCAGTTCTTC
V: TRBV7-6; D: .; J: TRBJ1-2; size: .; CDR3: CASSLGAEYYGYTF; DNA: TGTGCCAGCAGCCTAGGGGCGGAATACTATGGCTACACCTTC
V: TRBV19; D: TRBD2; J: TRBJ2-1; size: .; CDR3: CASSPPGVAGHYNEQFF; DNA: TGTGCCAGTAGTCCCCCAGGGGTAGCGGGACATTACAATGAGCAGTTCTTC
V: TRBV7-9; D: TRBD1; J: TRBJ2-5; size: .; CDR3: CASSLEFQGARTQYF; DNA: TGTGCCAGCAGCTTAGAATTTCAGGGGGCGAGGACCCAGTACTTC
V: TRBV10-2; D: TRBD2; J: TRBJ2-5; size: .; CDR3: CASSEWVTSGQETQYF; DNA: TGCGCCAGCAGTGAGTGGGTGACTAGCGGACAAGAGACCCAGTACTTC
V: TRBV7-9; D: TRBD1; J: TRBJ1-2; size: .; CDR3: CASSVSQGVYGYTF; DNA: TGTGCCAGCAGCGTTTCTCAGGGGGTCTATGGCTACACCTTC
V: TRBV15; D: TRBD1; J: TRBJ1-4; size: .; CDR3: CATSRDVTGKAEKLFF; DNA: TGTGCCACCAGCAGAGATGTGACAGGGAAGGCTGAAAAACTGTTTTTT
V: TRBV5-1; D: .; J: TRBJ2-7; size: .; CDR3: CASSLITGGARLAYEQYF; DNA: TGCGCCAGCAGCTTGATTACAGGGGGGGCGCGTCTCGCCTACGAGCAGTACTTC